These T cell receptor beta chains were read from a single sample in a study of blood T cell repertoires in COVID-19. TCRdb's table, derived via immunoSEQ multiplex PCR, lists solely in-frame clones and lacks some. The sample lists about 51,000 clones, 86% seen once, with 1% to 1.5% in the top ten. Sequencing was carried out using peripheral blood. All receptors come from a man aged 60 to 75 with acute or convalescent COVID-19. Both conserved end residues are part of each CDR3. A row's size may be missing; if present it is once, few, many or a size class.

j_gene: TRBJ1-1; v_gene: TRBV6-6; abundance: -; CDR3aa: CASSRQGNTEAFF
j_gene: TRBJ2-2; v_gene: TRBV27; abundance: -; CDR3aa: CASSLGQTTGELFF
j_gene: TRBJ1-2; v_gene: TRBV19; abundance: -; CDR3aa: CASSIQGRSFYGYTF
j_gene: TRBJ1-4; v_gene: TRBV5-4; abundance: -; CDR3aa: CASSFLPGTGATNEKLFF
j_gene: TRBJ2-1; v_gene: TRBV4-1; abundance: -; CDR3aa: CASSQAKDREVGNEQFF
j_gene: TRBJ1-2; v_gene: TRBV12-5; abundance: once; CDR3aa: CASGLIGALGGYTF
j_gene: TRBJ1-1; v_gene: TRBV27; abundance: -; CDR3aa: CASSPSTVRYTEAFF
j_gene: TRBJ1-5; v_gene: TRBV6-5; abundance: -; CDR3aa: CASSYSGQFSNQPQHF
j_gene: TRBJ1-1; v_gene: TRBV7-9; abundance: -; CDR3aa: CASSPEGDREAEAFF
j_gene: TRBJ2-7; v_gene: TRBV5-4; abundance: once; CDR3aa: CASSLRTTARGEQYF
j_gene: TRBJ2-1; v_gene: TRBV7-8; abundance: -; CDR3aa: CASSLEVGTQRGLAQFF
j_gene: TRBJ1-6; v_gene: TRBV12-3/TRBV12-4; abundance: once; CDR3aa: CASGGNRTPLHF
j_gene: TRBJ1-4; v_gene: TRBV4-3; abundance: once; CDR3aa: CASSQDRGRGEKLFF
j_gene: TRBJ1-4; v_gene: TRBV7-3; abundance: -; CDR3aa: CASSLDVGEKLFF
j_gene: TRBJ1-1; v_gene: TRBV11-3; abundance: -; CDR3aa: CASSINRGEAFF
j_gene: TRBJ1-1; v_gene: TRBV11-2; abundance: -; CDR3aa: CASSLAAGGRLTEAFF
j_gene: TRBJ1-4; v_gene: TRBV3-1/TRBV3-2; abundance: -; CDR3aa: CAVGVGNEKLFF
j_gene: TRBJ2-5; v_gene: TRBV19; abundance: -; CDR3aa: CASSMGLAEETQYF
j_gene: TRBJ1-2; v_gene: TRBV28; abundance: -; CDR3aa: CASIPQIEGQSGYTF
j_gene: TRBJ2-7; v_gene: TRBV4-3; abundance: -; CDR3aa: CASSQEYGTYEQYF
j_gene: TRBJ2-7; v_gene: TRBV28; abundance: -; CDR3aa: CASSLPLQTGEQYF
j_gene: TRBJ2-7; v_gene: TRBV10-3; abundance: -; CDR3aa: CAISEGRGSYEQYF
j_gene: TRBJ2-7; v_gene: TRBV5-1; abundance: once; CDR3aa: CASSRDNYEQYF
j_gene: TRBJ2-7; v_gene: TRBV6-2/TRBV6-3; abundance: -; CDR3aa: CASSYSVGGQGSNEQYF
j_gene: TRBJ1-2; v_gene: TRBV4-2; abundance: -; CDR3aa: CASSQEPGQGRGNYGYTF
j_gene: TRBJ2-1; v_gene: TRBV28; abundance: -; CDR3aa: CASSILSGGIYNEQFF
j_gene: TRBJ2-7; v_gene: TRBV4-2; abundance: -; CDR3aa: CASSQVLPSGSSYEQYF
j_gene: TRBJ2-5; v_gene: TRBV18; abundance: -; CDR3aa: CASSPLAGIETQYF
j_gene: TRBJ1-1; v_gene: TRBV28; abundance: -; CDR3aa: CASSLASMVPNTEAFF
j_gene: TRBJ2-1; v_gene: TRBV7-9; abundance: -; CDR3aa: CASSLRDRGGEQFF
j_gene: TRBJ2-7; v_gene: TRBV11-3; abundance: -; CDR3aa: CASSLTGVEQYF
j_gene: TRBJ1-5; v_gene: TRBV18; abundance: -; CDR3aa: CASSGGAHNQPQHF
j_gene: TRBJ1-5; v_gene: TRBV27; abundance: -; CDR3aa: CASSPGVSFQPQHF
j_gene: TRBJ1-6; v_gene: TRBV2; abundance: -; CDR3aa: CARRVPVNSPLHF
j_gene: TRBJ2-1; v_gene: TRBV7-3; abundance: -; CDR3aa: CASMRGREQFF
j_gene: TRBJ2-1; v_gene: TRBV5-1; abundance: -; CDR3aa: CASSLVGSSYNEQFF
j_gene: TRBJ2-6; v_gene: TRBV27; abundance: few; CDR3aa: CASSLTTGANVLTF
j_gene: TRBJ2-3; v_gene: TRBV7-3; abundance: once; CDR3aa: CASSLGTGHTDTQYF
j_gene: TRBJ1-1; v_gene: TRBV6-5; abundance: -; CDR3aa: CASSYSIRGTEAFF
j_gene: TRBJ1-6; v_gene: TRBV6-5; abundance: -; CDR3aa: CASSNTNSPLHF
j_gene: TRBJ2-2; v_gene: TRBV21-1; abundance: -; CDR3aa: CASTLNPSTGELFF
j_gene: TRBJ1-1; v_gene: TRBV4-2; abundance: few; CDR3aa: CASSQDQGQRTEAFF
j_gene: TRBJ2-4; v_gene: TRBV28; abundance: -; CDR3aa: CASSSSPYLQGTRDIQYF
j_gene: TRBJ1-6; v_gene: TRBV12-3/TRBV12-4; abundance: -; CDR3aa: CASSLNPPLPSHF
j_gene: TRBJ2-6; v_gene: TRBV6-1; abundance: -; CDR3aa: CASSEAILAGANVLTF